This TCR beta chain was obtained from a study of OX40 agonist ivuxolimab in advanced cancers. Note on this clone: Its antigen is as yet unknown.

Study-level results: CD4+ and CD8+ T cells in blood underwent clonal expansion by week 6 at 0.1 to 3.0 mg/kg.

Germline CDR1 is SNHLY and CDR2 is FYNNEI. V lost 1 base to trimming and J lost 5 bases, with 15 bases between them. The CDR3 covers 16 residues. The method was immunoSEQ multiplex PCR; TCRdb's version includes in-frame clones alone and lacks a portion of them. In the table there are some 83,000 clones, 90% of which are singletons. This sequence was found in an adult with an advanced solid tumor such as melanoma, head and neck, liver or kidney cancer. This chain uses TRBV2 with TRBJ2-4; D remains ambiguous. This specimen was CD4+ or CD8+ T cells sorted from blood, taken in a trial of the OX40 agonist ivuxolimab. CDR3 amino acids: CASSEVSRTLQNIQYF. In DNA, the CDR3 is TGTGCCAGCAGTGAAGTTTCCAGGACCCTACAAAACATTCAGTACTTC.